Listed below are T cell receptor beta chains from one sample, sequenced in a study of T cells after yellow fever vaccination. Using its own MiXCR run on the 5' RACE reads, TCRdb lists one record per CDR3 protein. The table shows 300,000 to 350,000 distinct CDR3 sequences, with around 4.1% occurring only once. The sequenced sample was PBMCs, obtained 5 days after the yellow fever booster vaccination. The receptor source for this set is a man in his late teens or twenties who received the YFV17D yellow fever vaccine. Each CDR3 is given with its conserved first and last residue. The order of the fields is V gene, CDR3 protein.

TRBV2 CASRTRGGYTEAFF
TRBV19 CASSIGGSAEQFF
TRBV4-3 CASSQDGTSAYNEQFF
TRBV7-9 CASSVGTDEKLFF
TRBV6-2/TRBV6-3 CASSSGAGNTIYF
TRBV10-3 CAISENSPGVSEQYF
TRBV5-1 CASSWKGQDVEQYF
TRBV20-1 CSAGRTNEKLFF
TRBV7-2 CASSLAETGDYGYTF
TRBV19 CASRPRNTGELFF
TRBV12-3/TRBV12-4 CASSFPGGMETQYF
TRBV6-2/TRBV6-3 CASQFRGEGYEQYF
TRBV4-2 CASSQDHRGTPNQPQHF
TRBV5-1 CASSALPSSGGNTGELFF
TRBV30 CAWSVGTVLGVYTF
TRBV29-1 CSVEDQGLGYGYTF
TRBV7-9 CASSFAASNGYTF
TRBV7-6 CASSLDRTRGTQYF
TRBV7-6 CASSQAGTVETQYF
TRBV7-8 CASSGTAAYTF
TRBV29-1 CSVGQGSKTQYF
TRBV5-1 CASSIDLSSYNEQFF
TRBV7-8 CASSLVDSPLHF
TRBV20-1 CSARQDSGQPQHF
TRBV9 CASSRGLAGFPDTQYF
TRBV4-3 CASSLIRGFTDTQYF
TRBV12-5 CASGPGAMTGELFF
TRBV9 CATRAGTNTGELFF
TRBV20-1 CSARRTDTQYF
TRBV6-2/TRBV6-3 CASSYSTGYQPQHF
TRBV5-5 CASRNGQSFRADEQYF
TRBV12-3/TRBV12-4 CASSFGVEQFF
TRBV4-1 CASSQDAGVGTQYF
TRBV7-9 CASSLGADSNQPQHF
TRBV6-2/TRBV6-3 CASSYWDRVLVGTDTQYF
TRBV30 CAWSVGQGLTEQFF
TRBV6-5 CASSYSRDIYGYTF
TRBV20-1 CSATTALNTEAFF
TRBV27 CASSSYRGRDQPQHF
TRBV6-2/TRBV6-3 CASSGDTYEQYF
TRBV27 CASSPHAQGAVFGAFF
TRBV4-1 CASSQAYRGFGSTGELFF
TRBV12-3/TRBV12-4 CASSLSVDYQETQYF
TRBV20-1 CSASRVSETQETQYF
TRBV6-5 CASSQGTGPSYEQYF
TRBV6-1 CASNRPFSGNTIYF
TRBV10-3 CAIRESGFRTEAFF
TRBV5-1 CASSKGTGDNEQFF
TRBV24-1 CATSGRSTEAFF
TRBV7-9 CASRPGASYNEQFF
TRBV7-9 CASSYYHVRTGVNQPQHF
TRBV5-6 CASSLGTGEKLFF
TRBV29-1 CSVDAGNGYTF